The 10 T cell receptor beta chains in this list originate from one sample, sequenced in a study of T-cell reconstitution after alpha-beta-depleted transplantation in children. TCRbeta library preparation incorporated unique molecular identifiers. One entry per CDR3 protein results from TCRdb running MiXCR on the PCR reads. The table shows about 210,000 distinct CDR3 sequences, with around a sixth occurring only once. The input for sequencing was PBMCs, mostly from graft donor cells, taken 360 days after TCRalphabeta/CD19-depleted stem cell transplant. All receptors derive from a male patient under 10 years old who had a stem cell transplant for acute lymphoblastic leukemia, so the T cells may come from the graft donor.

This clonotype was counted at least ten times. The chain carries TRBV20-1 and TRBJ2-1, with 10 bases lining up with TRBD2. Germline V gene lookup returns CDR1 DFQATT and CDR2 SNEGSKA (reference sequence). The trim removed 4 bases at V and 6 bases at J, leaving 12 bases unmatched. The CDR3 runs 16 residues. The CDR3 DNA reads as TGCAGTGCTATAGGCCGATGGACTAGCGGATCCAATGAGCAGTTCTTC. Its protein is CSAIGRWTSGSNEQFF.

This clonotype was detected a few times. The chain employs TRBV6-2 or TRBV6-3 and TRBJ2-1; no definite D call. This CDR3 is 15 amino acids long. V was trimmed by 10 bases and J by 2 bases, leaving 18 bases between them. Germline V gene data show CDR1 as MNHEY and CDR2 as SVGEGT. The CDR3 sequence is CATSSPGGPYNEQFF. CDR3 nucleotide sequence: TGTGCCACCTCAAGTCCTGGCGGACCCTACAATGAGCAGTTCTTC.

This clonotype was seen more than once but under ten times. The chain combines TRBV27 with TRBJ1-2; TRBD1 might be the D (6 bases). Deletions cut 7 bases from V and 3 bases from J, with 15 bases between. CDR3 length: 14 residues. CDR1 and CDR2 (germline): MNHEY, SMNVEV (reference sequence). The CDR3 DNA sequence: TGTGCCAGCACCATAACCCCAGGGGACTATGGCTACACCTTC. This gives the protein CASTITPGDYGYTF.

The chain's CDR3 is CASSYSAGSYNEQFF. CDR3 bases: TGTGCCAGCAGTTACTCGGCGGGCAGCTACAATGAGCAGTTCTTC. The rearrangement links TRBV6-5 to TRBJ2-1, with a weak D call TRBD2 (5 bases). Germline V lookup: CDR1 MNHEY, CDR2 SVGAGI. V dropped 0 bases and J dropped 3 bases, with 9 bases sitting between them. The CDR3 sequence is 15 residues long.

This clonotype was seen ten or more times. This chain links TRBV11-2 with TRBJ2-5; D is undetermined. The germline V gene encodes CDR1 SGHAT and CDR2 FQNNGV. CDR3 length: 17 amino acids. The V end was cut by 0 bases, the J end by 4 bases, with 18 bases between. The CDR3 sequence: CASSLEGDRAIRETQYF. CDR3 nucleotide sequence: TGTGCCAGCAGCTTAGAGGGCGACCGGGCAATCAGAGAGACCCAGTACTTC.

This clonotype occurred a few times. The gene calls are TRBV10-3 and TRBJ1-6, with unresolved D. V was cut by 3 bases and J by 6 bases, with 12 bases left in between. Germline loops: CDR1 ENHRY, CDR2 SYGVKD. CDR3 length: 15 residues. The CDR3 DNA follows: TGTGCCATCAGTGATTACCGGGCCCTTAATTCACCCCTCCACTTT. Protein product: CAISDYRALNSPLHF.

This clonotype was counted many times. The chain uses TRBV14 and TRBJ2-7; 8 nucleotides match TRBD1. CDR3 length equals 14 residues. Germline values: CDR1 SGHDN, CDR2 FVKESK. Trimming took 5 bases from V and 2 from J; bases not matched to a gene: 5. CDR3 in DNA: TGTGCCAGCAGCAGGACAGGGATCCCCTACGAGCAGTACTTC. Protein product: CASSRTGIPYEQYF. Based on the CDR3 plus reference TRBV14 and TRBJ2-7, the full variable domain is EAGVTQFPSHSVIEKGQTVTLRCDPISGHDNLYWYRRVMGKEIKFLLHFVKESKQDESGMPNNRFLAERTGGTYSTLKVQPAELEDSGVYFCASSRTGIPYEQYFGPGTRLTVT.

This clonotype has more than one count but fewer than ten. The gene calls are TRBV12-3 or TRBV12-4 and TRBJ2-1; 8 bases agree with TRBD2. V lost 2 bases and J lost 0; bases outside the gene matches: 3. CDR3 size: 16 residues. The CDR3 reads CASSLLAGSSYNEQFF. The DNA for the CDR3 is TGTGCCAGCAGTTTATTAGCGGGGAGCTCCTACAATGAGCAGTTCTTC.

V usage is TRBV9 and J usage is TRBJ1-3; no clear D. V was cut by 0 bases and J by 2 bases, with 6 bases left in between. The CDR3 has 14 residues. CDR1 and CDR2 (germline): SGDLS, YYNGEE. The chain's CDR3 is CASSVGKAGNTIYF. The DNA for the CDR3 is TGTGCCAGCAGCGTAGGGAAGGCTGGAAACACCATATATTTT.

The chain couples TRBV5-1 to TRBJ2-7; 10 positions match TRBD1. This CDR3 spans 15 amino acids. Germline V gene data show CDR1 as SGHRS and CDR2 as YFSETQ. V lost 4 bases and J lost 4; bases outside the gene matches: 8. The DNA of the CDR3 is TGCGCCAGCAGCCGGCCTGACAGGGGGCATTACGAGCAGTACTTC. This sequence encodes CASSRPDRGHYEQYF.